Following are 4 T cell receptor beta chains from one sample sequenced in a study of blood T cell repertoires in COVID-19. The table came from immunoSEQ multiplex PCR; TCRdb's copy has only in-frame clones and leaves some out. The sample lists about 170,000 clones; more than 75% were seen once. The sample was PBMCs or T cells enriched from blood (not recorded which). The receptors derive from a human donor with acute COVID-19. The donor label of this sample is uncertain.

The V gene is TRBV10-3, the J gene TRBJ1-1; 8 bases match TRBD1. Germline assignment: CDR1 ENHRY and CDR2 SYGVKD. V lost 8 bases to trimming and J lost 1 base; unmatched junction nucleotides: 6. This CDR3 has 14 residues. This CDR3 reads CAISRTGPNTEAFF. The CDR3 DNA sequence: TGTGCCATCTCAAGGACAGGGCCGAACACTGAAGCTTTCTTT.

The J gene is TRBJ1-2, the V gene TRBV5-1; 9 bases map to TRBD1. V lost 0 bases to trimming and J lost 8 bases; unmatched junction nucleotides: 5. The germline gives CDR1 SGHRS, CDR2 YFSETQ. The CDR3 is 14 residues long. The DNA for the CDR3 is TGCGCCAGCAGCTTGGCTGGGACAGGGAACGGCTACACCTTC. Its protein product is CASSLAGTGNGYTF.

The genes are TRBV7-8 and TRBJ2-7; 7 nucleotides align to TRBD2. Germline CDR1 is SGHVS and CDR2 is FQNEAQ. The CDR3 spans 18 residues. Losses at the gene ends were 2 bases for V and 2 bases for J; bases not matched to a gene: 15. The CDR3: CASSLSGDLWEGAYEQYF. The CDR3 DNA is TGTGCCAGCAGCTTAAGTGGGGATTTGTGGGAGGGTGCCTACGAGCAGTACTTC. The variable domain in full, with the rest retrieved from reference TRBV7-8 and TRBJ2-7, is GAGVSQSPRYKVAKRGQDVALRCDPISGHVSLFWYQQALGQGPEFLTYFQNEAQLDKSGLPSDRFFAERPEGSVSTLKIQRTQQEDSAVYLCASSLSGDLWEGAYEQYFGPGTRLTVT.

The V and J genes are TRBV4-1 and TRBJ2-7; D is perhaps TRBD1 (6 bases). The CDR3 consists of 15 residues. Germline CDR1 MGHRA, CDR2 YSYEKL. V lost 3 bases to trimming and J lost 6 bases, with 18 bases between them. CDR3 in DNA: TGCGCCAGCAGCCATACACAGGGACGCCCCGCCGAGCAGTACTTC. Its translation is CASSHTQGRPAEQYF.